A single sample is the source of the 16 T cell receptor beta chains below, sequenced in a study of T cells in Graves' hyperthyroidism and ophthalmopathy. Amplified TCR beta CDR3 regions came from RNA transcripts. During a first-round RT-PCR of the TCR CDR3, the HTBI primer set was used. TCRdb reprocessed the multiplex PCR reads via MiXCR and lists one record per CDR3 protein. The profile shows almost 600,000 distinct CDR3 sequences, around 13% of them singletons. Material: blood. These receptors were collected from a woman aged 25 to 45 with Graves' hyperthyroidism that later progressed to Graves' ophthalmopathy.

The chain couples TRBV13 to TRBJ2-7, with 9 nucleotides matching TRBD2. The junction had 7 bases not matched to a gene; V was cut back by 5 bases and J by 5 bases. CDR3 length: 14 amino acids. Germline V gene lookup returns CDR1 PRHDT and CDR2 FYEKMQ (reference sequence). CDR3 residues: CASSVAGVPHEQYF. As DNA, the CDR3 is TGTGCCAGCAGCGTAGCGGGAGTCCCCCACGAGCAGTACTTC.

This clonotype was observed at least ten times. This sequence joins TRBV6-1 and TRBJ2-7; no reliable D call. Looked up from germline, CDR1 is MNHNS and CDR2 is SASEGT. The CDR3 runs to 13 residues. Trimming shortened V by 2 bases and J by 5 bases, and 10 bases separated the two germline ends. CDR3 loop: CASSEQIGNEQYF. The DNA of the CDR3 is TGTGCCAGCAGTGAACAGATAGGGAACGAGCAGTACTTC.

This clonotype was observed at least ten times. J is TRBJ1-4 and V is TRBV19; D ambiguous. The V gene lost 4 bases and the J gene lost 6 bases, with 15 bases spanning the gap. CDR1 and CDR2 from the germline V gene are LNHDA and SQIVND (reference sequence). The CDR3 sequence is 15 residues long. Written as DNA, the CDR3 is TGTGCCAGTAGTACCTTCGACGGAGCCGATGAAAAACTGTTTTTT. Its protein is CASSTFDGADEKLFF.

This clonotype was seen a handful of times. The CDR3 protein is CASSYEETSEYEQYF. The CDR3 nucleotides are TGTGCCAGCAGTTACGAAGAAACTAGCGAATACGAGCAGTACTTC. The V call is TRBV6-5, the J call TRBJ2-7; 7 positions match TRBD2. V was clipped by 2 bases and J by 4 bases; unmatched bases: 8. Germline values: CDR1 MNHEY, CDR2 SVGAGI. The CDR3 runs to 15 residues.

This clonotype was counted at least ten times. The rearrangement joins TRBV11-1 to TRBJ1-1, with unresolved D. Germline CDR1 is SGHAT and CDR2 is FQDESV (reference sequence). The CDR3 runs to 15 residues. With 7 bases removed from V and 3 bases from J, the gap between germline ends came to 18 bases. CDR3 residues: CASTISLGDYTEAFF. DNA of the CDR3: TGTGCCAGCACTATTTCTCTAGGAGACTACACTGAAGCTTTCTTT.

This clonotype was found a few times. CDR3 in DNA: TGTGCCAGCAGCAAGAGTACCTACGAGCAGTACTTC. The encoded protein is CASSKSTYEQYF. The chain employs TRBV6-1 and TRBJ2-7; D unclear. The CDR3 consists of 12 residues. Per the germline V gene, CDR1 is MNHNS and CDR2 is SASEGT. The ends were cut back, 6 bases at V and 2 bases at J, with 8 bases in the middle.

V is TRBV27 and J is TRBJ1-5; D is perhaps TRBD1 (5 bases). Germline CDR1 and CDR2: MNHEY and SMNVEV (reference sequence). CDR3 length: 14 residues. Trimming removed 8 bases from V and 2 bases from J, with 13 bases in between. CDR3 sequence reads: CASRHTGGNQPQHF. The CDR3 DNA reads TGTGCCAGCCGACATACAGGCGGCAATCAGCCCCAGCATTTT.

The chain combines TRBV19 with TRBJ1-3; D unresolved. V lost 3 bases and J 0 bases, leaving 9 bases between the germline ends. This CDR3 comprises 15 residues. Germline V CDR1 and CDR2: LNHDA, SQIVND (reference sequence). This chain's CDR3 is CASSIPGASGNTIYF. For the CDR3, the DNA is TGTGCCAGTAGTATCCCGGGAGCCTCTGGAAACACCATATATTTT.

This clonotype was picked up many times. The V gene is TRBV5-5, the J gene TRBJ1-1; D is unresolved. Per the germline V gene, CDR1 is SGHKS and CDR2 is YYEKEE (reference sequence). Trimming removed 5 bases at V and 1 base at J, with 6 bases between. The CDR3 runs to 12 residues. The CDR3 reads CASSYRNTEAFF. CDR3 DNA: TGTGCCAGCAGTTACAGGAACACTGAAGCTTTCTTT.

This clonotype showed up many times. This rearrangement joins TRBV6-2 or TRBV6-3 to TRBJ1-5; D not certain. V gave up 4 bases and J gave up 5 bases, with 12 bases separating them. The length of the CDR3 is 14 residues. CDR1 is MNHEY, CDR2 SVGEGT, per germline. For the CDR3, the DNA is TGTGCCAGCAGTTTTGTCCAGGACGATCAGCCCCAGCATTTT. Protein: CASSFVQDDQPQHF.

There are many counts of this clonotype. The chain carries TRBV28 and TRBJ2-7; 9 nucleotides match TRBD2. Per germline, CDR1 MDHEN and CDR2 SYDVKM. This CDR3 has 12 residues. V shed 8 bases, J shed 4 bases, and the junction held 3 bases outside the gene matches. The CDR3 spells CASVTSGYEQYF. The CDR3 DNA reads as TGTGCCAGCGTTACTAGCGGGTACGAGCAGTACTTC.

V and J are TRBV20-1 and TRBJ2-7, with 12 bases aligning to TRBD2. V lost 3 bases and J lost 1; bases outside the gene matches: 13. The CDR3 covers 18 residues. CDR1 is DFQATT and CDR2 is SNEGSKA in the germline V gene (reference sequence). This CDR3 reads CSASGGTSGPYESYEQYF. In DNA, the CDR3 is TGCAGTGCTAGTGGGGGGACTAGCGGGCCTTACGAATCCTACGAGCAGTACTTC.

This clonotype was counted ten times or more. The CDR3 sequence is CASSPLEGSQRTQYF. CDR3 DNA sequence: TGTGCCAGCTCACCGCTGGAGGGCTCACAAAGGACCCAGTACTTC. V usage is TRBV18 and J usage is TRBJ2-5; possibly TRBD2 for D (6 bases). Germline V lookup: CDR1 KGHSH, CDR2 LQKENI. The ends were cut back, 3 bases at V and 7 bases at J, with 18 bases in the middle. The CDR3 is made up of 15 amino acids. The complete variable domain, with remaining parts taken from reference TRBV18 and TRBJ2-5, reads NAGVMQNPRHLVRRRGQEARLRCSPMKGHSHVYWYRQLPEEGLKFMVYLQKENIIDESGMPKERFSAEFPKEGPSILRIQQVVRGDSAAYFCASSPLEGSQRTQYFGPGTRLLVL.

The sample holds a few counts of this clonotype. This chain links TRBV9 with TRBJ2-1; D ambiguous. Germline V gene lookup returns CDR1 SGDLS and CDR2 YYNGEE. The CDR3 consists of 14 residues. V was cut by 3 bases and J by 6 bases, with 13 bases left in between. CDR3 DNA: TGTGCCAGCAGCGGTTGGAAGGGAACCAATGAGCAGTTCTTC. It translates to CASSGWKGTNEQFF.

The sample holds many counts of this clonotype. The V call is TRBV27, the J call TRBJ1-4; maybe TRBD1 (5 bases). CDR3 length equals 14 residues. V dropped 5 bases and J dropped 5 bases, with 12 bases sitting between them. The germline V gene has CDR1 MNHEY and CDR2 SMNVEV (reference sequence). CDR3 protein: CASSPRDGNEKLFF. In DNA form, the CDR3 reads TGTGCCAGCAGTCCCCGGGACGGGAATGAAAAACTGTTTTTT.

This clonotype was seen many times. This chain links TRBV27 with TRBJ1-5; D gene uncertain. The CDR3 is 14 residues long. V was cut by 2 bases and J by 2 bases, with 7 bases left in between. Looked up from germline, CDR1 is MNHEY and CDR2 is SMNVEV (reference sequence). The CDR3 DNA reads as TGTGCCAGCAGTTTAGGGAGGGGCAATCAGCCCCAGCATTTT. Residues: CASSLGRGNQPQHF.